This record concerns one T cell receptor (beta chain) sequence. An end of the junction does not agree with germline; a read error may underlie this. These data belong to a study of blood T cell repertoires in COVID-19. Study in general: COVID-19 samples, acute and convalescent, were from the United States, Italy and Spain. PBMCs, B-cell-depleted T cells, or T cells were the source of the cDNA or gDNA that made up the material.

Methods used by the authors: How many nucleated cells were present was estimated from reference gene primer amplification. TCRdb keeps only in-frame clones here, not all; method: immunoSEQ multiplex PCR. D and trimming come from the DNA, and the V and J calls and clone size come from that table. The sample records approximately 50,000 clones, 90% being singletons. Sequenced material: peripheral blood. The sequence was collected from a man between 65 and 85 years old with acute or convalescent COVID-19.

The CDR3 DNA follows: TGTGCCAGTAGTCCGGGACAGGGGTCAACTTATGAAAAACTGTTTTTT. Protein sequence: CASSPGQGSTYEKLFF. V and J are TRBV19 and TRBJ1-4, with 10 bases that match TRBD1. The CDR3 spans 16 residues. Germline V gene lookup returns CDR1 LNHDA and CDR2 SQIVND (reference sequence).